The clone carrying this T cell receptor (beta chain) was recorded a few times. Some clones are missing from TCRdb's copy, which holds only in-frame ones; the method was immunoSEQ multiplex PCR. Of over 110,000 clones in the sample, 65% to 90% were seen once. This CDR3 is built from 16 residues. V lost 6 bases and J 3 bases, leaving 21 bases between the germline ends. Per germline, CDR1 MDHEN and CDR2 SYDVKM. This sample was included in a study of blood T cell repertoires in COVID-19. Study in general: T cells, B-cell-depleted T cells, or PBMCs provided the cDNA or gDNA that served as material.

The sequence was obtained from a human donor in a cohort sampled during active COVID-19. V is TRBV28 and J is TRBJ2-7; D perhaps matches TRBD2 (5 bases). Sequencing input: peripheral blood. Here the CDR3 reads CASSPSWGARIYEQYF. The CDR3 bases are TGTGCCAGCAGCCCCTCGTGGGGAGCGAGGATCTACGAGCAGTACTTC.